Below, 17 T cell receptor beta chains from the same sample are listed, as sequenced in a study of blood T cell repertoires in COVID-19. Profiled with immunoSEQ multiplex PCR; TCRdb holds only in-frame clones, not every one. The data show about 230,000 clones, with approximately 89% seen just once and over 2% held by the top ten. Specimen: PBMCs or T cells enriched from blood (not recorded which). The origin of the receptors is a woman in her thirties or forties with acute COVID-19.

A single count supports this clone. The genes are TRBV3-1 (or the pseudogene TRBV3-2) and TRBJ1-2, with 9 bases identical to TRBD1. The CDR3 is made up of 17 amino acids. The V gene's germline CDR1 is LGHDT and CDR2 YNNKEL (reference sequence). The junction had 17 bases not matched to a gene; V was cut back by 5 bases and J by 7 bases. In DNA form, the CDR3 reads TGTGCCAGCAGCACCCGGACAGGGGCCGTTGGATGGAGTGGCTACACCTTC. It is translated as CASSTRTGAVGWSGYTF.

The gene calls are TRBV18 and TRBJ2-5, with TRBD2 identical over 9 bases. Unmatched junction bases numbered 4, after V lost 3 bases and J lost 5 bases. CDR3 length equals 14 residues. The germline gives CDR1 KGHSH, CDR2 LQKENI. The CDR3: CASSPLGLAETQYF. CDR3 nucleotide sequence: TGTGCCAGCTCACCCCTTGGACTAGCGGAGACCCAGTACTTC.

The V gene is TRBV12-3 or TRBV12-4, the J gene TRBJ1-2, with D tentatively TRBD1 (5 bases). V lost 5 bases and J lost 4, with 11 bases in between. The CDR3 is 13 amino acids. DNA for the CDR3: TGTGCCAGCAGTATCACAGGTCGCTATGGCTACACCTTC. It encodes CASSITGRYGYTF.

This clone was counted once. The chain is built from TRBV19 and TRBJ1-1; perhaps TRBD1 as D (6 bases). Germline CDR1 and CDR2: LNHDA and SQIVND (reference sequence). Trimming left V 7 bases short and J 1 base short, with 13 bases between. The CDR3 totals 14 residues. The CDR3 here is CASNGGRPNTEAFF. CDR3 DNA: TGTGCCAGTAATGGGGGCAGACCGAACACTGAAGCTTTCTTT.

The rearrangement links TRBV11-3 to TRBJ1-1; D remains unclear. The length of the CDR3 is 14 residues. The V and J ends lost 3 bases and 4 bases respectively, with 12 bases between them. Germline V gives CDR1 SGHNT, CDR2 YENEEA. CDR3 in DNA: TGTGCCAGCAGCTTCTATGAGGGTGGCACTGAAGCTTTCTTT. Amino acids: CASSFYEGGTEAFF.

This clone was seen only a few times. The rearrangement joins TRBV9 to TRBJ2-5, with 11 bases identical to TRBD2. Germline V gene lookup returns CDR1 SGDLS and CDR2 YYNGEE. The trim removed 3 bases at V and 10 bases at J, leaving 11 bases unmatched. The CDR3 consists of 15 residues. CDR3 DNA sequence: TGTGCCAGCAGCGCCCCGGGGGTAGCGGGAGGGGACCAGTACTTC. Translation gives CASSAPGVAGGDQYF. The full variable domain, rest sourced from reference TRBV9 and TRBJ2-5, is DSGVTQTPKHLITATGQRVTLRCSPRSGDLSVYWYQQSLDQGLQFLIQYYNGEERAKGNILERFSAQQFPDLHSELNLSSLELGDSALYFCASSAPGVAGGDQYFGPGTRLLVL.

In this sample, this clone turned up once. The genes are TRBV3-1 (or the pseudogene TRBV3-2) and TRBJ2-1, with a tentative D call TRBD2 (5 bases). The germline gives CDR1 LGHDT, CDR2 YNNKEL (reference sequence). The CDR3 is 17 residues long. The V and J ends lost 4 bases and 0 bases respectively, with 16 bases between them. For the CDR3, the DNA is TGTGCCAGCAGCCCCGTTTCCTGGGAGAGCTCCTACAATGAGCAGTTCTTC. It is translated as CASSPVSWESSYNEQFF.

V and J are TRBV12-3 or TRBV12-4 and TRBJ1-1; weak D call: TRBD1 (5 bases). The ends were cut back, 6 bases at V and 9 bases at J, with 17 bases in the middle. The CDR3 is 13 amino acids. This CDR3 reads CASSLGGGGKAFF. CDR3 nucleotides: TGTGCCAGCAGCCTCGGTGGGGGAGGAAAAGCTTTCTTT.

This clone has a handful of counts. The genes are TRBV2 and TRBJ1-4, with 10 bases identical to TRBD1. Germline V lookup: CDR1 SNHLY, CDR2 FYNNEI. The CDR3 runs 14 residues. Losses at the gene ends were 8 bases for V and 5 bases for J; bases not matched to a gene: 5. CDR3 residues: CASVGQGRNEKLFF. CDR3 DNA sequence: TGTGCCAGCGTGGGACAGGGGAGGAATGAAAAACTGTTTTTT.

CDR3 sequence: CATAIQGGTIYF. The DNA of the CDR3 is TGTGCCACCGCGATACAGGGCGGCACCATATATTTT. The chain links TRBV10-3 to TRBJ1-3; the D gene is possibly TRBD1 (6 bases). Trimming removed 10 bases at V and 9 bases at J, with 16 bases between. The CDR3 is made up of 12 amino acids. Looked up from germline, CDR1 is ENHRY and CDR2 is SYGVKD.

The gene calls are TRBV28 and TRBJ2-1; 12 nucleotides align to TRBD2. CDR1 is MDHEN and CDR2 is SYDVKM in the germline V gene. The trim removed 7 bases at V and 0 bases at J, leaving 1 base unmatched. This CDR3 has 15 residues. The CDR3 DNA reads as TGTGCCAGCACGACTAGCGGGAGCTCCTACAATGAGCAGTTCTTC. The encoded protein is CASTTSGSSYNEQFF.

This chain uses TRBV2 with TRBJ2-1; 7 bases agree with TRBD2. The CDR3 loop spans 16 amino acids. Germline V CDR1 and CDR2: SNHLY, FYNNEI. Trimming took 7 bases from V and 6 from J; bases not matched to a gene: 15. The CDR3 loop is CASTENQRGRLNEQFF. Written as DNA, the CDR3 is TGTGCCAGCACCGAAAATCAGCGGGGCCGGCTCAATGAGCAGTTCTTC.

The chain joins TRBV18 to TRBJ2-3; 7 bases map to TRBD1. The CDR3 spans 17 residues. CDR1 KGHSH and CDR2 LQKENI come from the germline V gene. The V gene end was trimmed by 0 bases and the J gene end by 3 bases; junction bases not matched to a gene: 9. The CDR3, as DNA: TGTGCCAGCTCACCACCAAGGGGGCAAGAGGGAACAGATACGCAGTATTTT. Residues: CASSPPRGQEGTDTQYF.

This clone was detected once. The rearrangement uses TRBV5-4 and TRBJ2-3; the match to TRBD2 covers 7 bases. V lost 5 bases and J lost 2; bases outside the gene matches: 5. In germline, CDR1 is SGHNT, CDR2 YYREEE (reference sequence). The CDR3 extends over 14 amino acids. The CDR3 protein is CASRESGTTDTQYF. CDR3 in DNA: TGTGCCAGCAGGGAGAGCGGGACCACAGATACGCAGTATTTT.

V gene TRBV29-1 combines with J gene TRBJ1-2; D not certain. The V gene lost 0 bases and the J gene lost 8 bases, with 16 bases spanning the gap. CDR1 is SQVTM and CDR2 is ANQGSEA in the germline V gene. The CDR3 runs to 14 residues. CDR3 region: CSVEDRPQENGYTF. CDR3 sequence (DNA): TGCAGCGTTGAAGATCGTCCTCAAGAGAACGGCTACACCTTC. The whole variable domain, remainder taken from reference TRBV29-1 and TRBJ1-2, is SAVISQKPSRDICQRGTSLTIQCQVDSQVTMMFWYRQQPGQSLTLIATANQGSEATYESGFVIDKFPISRPNLTFSTLTVSNMSPEDSSIYLCSVEDRPQENGYTFGSGTRLTVV.

The rearrangement joins TRBV13 to TRBJ2-2; D may be TRBD1 (6 bases). The CDR3 runs to 15 residues. V dropped 5 bases and J dropped 7 bases, with 17 bases sitting between them. Germline loops: CDR1 PRHDT, CDR2 FYEKMQ (reference sequence). This CDR3 is CASSRQVALSGELFF. CDR3 nucleotides: TGTGCCAGCAGCAGACAGGTCGCCCTGAGCGGGGAGCTGTTTTTT.

This rearrangement joins TRBV5-4 to TRBJ1-3; 7 positions match TRBD1. With 3 bases clipped from V and 4 bases from J, the junction kept 7 bases outside the gene matches. The CDR3 is 15 residues long. Germline V gives CDR1 SGHNT, CDR2 YYREEE (reference sequence). The CDR3 is CASSSWTGLGNTIYF. DNA of the CDR3: TGTGCCAGCAGCTCCTGGACAGGTCTAGGAAACACCATATATTTT.